Following are 4 T cell receptor beta chains from one sample sequenced in a study of blood T cell repertoires in COVID-19. Generated by immunoSEQ multiplex PCR, the TCRdb table keeps only in-frame clones and is missing some. The sample consists of about 58,000 clones, around 89% of them appearing once. Sequenced sample: peripheral blood. These receptors all stem from a man in his 60s with acute or convalescent COVID-19.

Written as DNA, the CDR3 is TGTGCCAGCAGCGGACCGGGACTAGCGGGAGGGTACAATGAGCAGTTCTTC. It specifies CASSGPGLAGGYNEQFF. The rearrangement uses TRBV7-2 and TRBJ2-1; 16 positions match TRBD2. The trim removed 5 bases at V and 4 bases at J, leaving 5 bases unmatched. Germline V gives CDR1 SGHTA, CDR2 FQGNSA. CDR3 length: 17 residues.

This chain joins TRBV5-1 and TRBJ2-5; 7 bases agree with TRBD1. Unmatched junction bases numbered 4, after V lost 3 bases and J lost 2 bases. Germline V CDR1 and CDR2: SGHRS, YFSETQ. This CDR3 has 14 amino acids. Here the CDR3 reads CASSSTGAQETQYF. The CDR3 nucleotides are TGCGCCAGCAGCTCAACAGGGGCGCAAGAGACCCAGTACTTC.

The V gene is TRBV5-1, the J gene TRBJ2-5; 9 positions agree with TRBD2. The CDR3 sequence is 14 residues long. V trimming: 4 bases; J trimming: 5 bases; junction bases outside the gene matches: 6. Germline CDR1 SGHRS, CDR2 YFSETQ. CDR3 in amino acids: CASSPRGGGETQYF. The CDR3 region has the DNA TGCGCCAGCAGCCCGCGGGGGGGCGGGGAGACCCAGTACTTC. The complete variable domain, with remaining parts taken from reference TRBV5-1 and TRBJ2-5, reads KAGVTQTPRYLIKTRGQQVTLSCSPISGHRSVSWYQQTPGQGLQFLFEYFSETQRNKGNFPGRFSGRQFSNSRSEMNVSTLELGDSALYLCASSPRGGGETQYFGPGTRLLVL.

V and J are TRBV29-1 and TRBJ1-1, with D perhaps TRBD1 (5 bases). Germline V gene sequence: CDR1 SQVTM, CDR2 ANQGSEA. The CDR3 sequence is 13 residues long. Trimming pared 5 bases from V and 5 bases from J, leaving 15 bases between. The DNA for the CDR3 is TGCAGCGTTTGTATTGGGGGGGGAACTGAAGCTTTCTTT. It translates to CSVCIGGGTEAFF.